The 21 T cell receptor beta chains below come from one sample, sequenced in a study of identical twins. TCRdb re-called the 5' RACE reads with MiXCR, one entry per CDR3 protein. This sample has roughly 1.6 million distinct CDR3 sequences, with under 35% found just once. The sample consisted of cord blood. The receptors were sampled from a newborn girl in good health.

This clonotype was counted many times. The chain couples TRBV5-1 to TRBJ2-1; possible D gene TRBD2, 6 bases. The CDR3 has 16 amino acids. CDR1 and CDR2 from the germline V gene are SGHRS and YFSETQ. Trimming removed 4 bases at V and 0 bases at J, with 14 bases between. The CDR3 is CASSLTSPSSYNEQFF. The CDR3 nucleotides are TGCGCCAGCAGCCTAACTAGCCCGAGCTCCTACAATGAGCAGTTCTTC.

This rearrangement joins TRBV6-7 to TRBJ1-1; unclear D gene. TRBV6-7 is an ORF for which the function is uncertain. This CDR3 has 13 amino acids. The V end lost 2 bases, the J end lost 5 bases, and 9 bases lay between the germline ends. CDR3 protein: CASSYQDPTEAFF. CDR3 DNA: TGTGCCAGCAGTTACCAAGACCCGACTGAAGCTTTCTTT.

The gene calls are TRBV4-1 and TRBJ2-3, with D perhaps TRBD2 (6 bases). The CDR3 length is 16 residues. Trimming left V 3 bases short and J 0 bases short, with 13 bases between. Germline loops: CDR1 MGHRA, CDR2 YSYEKL. Here the CDR3 DNA reads TGCGCCAGCAGCCATTGGCGGGGCCCTAGCACAGATACGCAGTATTTT. Protein product: CASSHWRGPSTDTQYF.

This clonotype was seen a few times. The chain combines TRBV20-1 with TRBJ1-2; TRBD1 is a possible D gene (6 bases). The germline V gene has CDR1 DFQATT and CDR2 SNEGSKA (reference sequence). CDR3 length: 14 residues. V lost 3 bases to trimming and J lost 3 bases, with 14 bases between them. The CDR3 DNA sequence: TGCAGTGCTAGGGGGACACGGTCGGACTATGGCTACACCTTC. Encoded protein: CSARGTRSDYGYTF.

The CDR3 DNA is TGTGCCAGCAGTTTTGGGGCCCCTAGGCATGGCTACACCTTC. Translated, it gives CASSFGAPRHGYTF. The chain employs TRBV12-3 or TRBV12-4 and TRBJ1-2, with D possibly TRBD1 on 5 matching bases. Between the trimmed V and J ends, which lost 3 bases and 6 bases, there was a span of 14 bases. CDR3 size: 14 residues.

This clonotype was counted between two and nine times. The rearrangement joins TRBV28 to TRBJ2-7, with a possible D match to TRBD2 (6 bases). Trimming stripped 2 bases from V and 0 bases from J, with 11 bases between. Germline loops: CDR1 MDHEN, CDR2 SYDVKM. The CDR3 spans 15 residues. The CDR3 here is CASSLAGGVSYEQYF. For the CDR3, the DNA is TGTGCCAGCAGTTTAGCTGGAGGGGTCTCCTACGAGCAGTACTTC.

For this clonotype: Just one base apart from a much larger clone, this may be a read error. The genes are TRBV29-1 and TRBJ2-7, with D unclear. This CDR3 spans 12 amino acids. The germline V gene encodes CDR1 SQVTM and CDR2 ANQGSEA. Trimming removed 4 bases at V and 2 bases at J, with 9 bases between. CDR3: CSVVQNPYEQYF. In DNA, the CDR3 is TGCAGCGTTGTGCAGAATCCCTACGAGCAGTACTTC.

As to this clonotype: This sequence may be a read error, since a much larger clone differs from it by one base. The chain combines TRBV14 with TRBJ1-2; the D gene is possibly TRBD1 (6 bases). The CDR3 is 13 amino acids. The germline CDR1 and CDR2 sequences are SGHDN and FVKESK. The CDR3 loop reads CASSHRGNYGHTF. CDR3 DNA: TGTGCCAGCAGCCACAGGGGAAACTATGGCCACACCTTC.

This clonotype occurred once. The junction departs from germline at one end; a sequencing error may be responsible. This chain uses TRBV12-3 or TRBV12-4 with TRBJ2-3, with 8 bases matching TRBD2. The CDR3 has 15 residues. CDR3 nucleotide sequence: TGTGCCAGCAGTCTTAGCGGGGCTAGCACAGATGCGCAGTATTTT. Protein product: CASSLSGASTDAQYF.

With respect to this clonotype: A much larger clone is a single base away; this may be a read error. V usage is TRBV11-2 and J usage is TRBJ2-7, with TRBD2 as a possible D gene (5 bases). The CDR3 runs 13 residues. Trimming pared 5 bases from V and 7 bases from J, leaving 15 bases between. From germline, CDR1 is SGHAT and CDR2 FQNNGV. The CDR3 DNA reads as TGTGCCAGCAGCCCAATACCGGGGAGTGAGCAGTACTTC. As protein: CASSPIPGSEQYF.

The chain has TRBV7-2 and TRBJ2-5, with TRBD2 identical over 15 bases. This CDR3 contains 18 residues. Germline V gives CDR1 SGHTA, CDR2 FQGNSA. Germline trimming cut 3 bases from V and 1 base from J; bases unmatched to any gene: 6. CDR3 residues: CASSFGTSGGLSQETQYF. The CDR3 DNA sequence: TGTGCCAGCAGCTTTGGGACTAGCGGGGGGCTGTCCCAAGAGACCCAGTACTTC.

This clonotype was counted a few times. The V gene is TRBV14, the J gene TRBJ2-3; D might be TRBD2 (5 bases). The CDR3 runs to 15 residues. Germline loops: CDR1 SGHDN, CDR2 FVKESK. Trimming took 1 base from V and 2 from J, leaving 10 bases between them. This CDR3 reads CASSQVSGLTDTQYF. The CDR3, as DNA: TGTGCCAGCAGCCAAGTGAGCGGTCTCACAGATACGCAGTATTTT. Full variable domain (remainder filled in from reference TRBV14 and TRBJ2-3): EAGVTQFPSHSVIEKGQTVTLRCDPISGHDNLYWYRRVMGKEIKFLLHFVKESKQDESGMPNNRFLAERTGGTYSTLKVQPAELEDSGVYFCASSQVSGLTDTQYFGPGTRLTVL.

This clonotype appeared many times. J is TRBJ1-2 and V is TRBV7-9; 7 bases are a match to TRBD1. The CDR3 runs to 14 residues. Germline V gives CDR1 SEHNR, CDR2 FQNEAQ (reference sequence). V trimming: 6 bases; J trimming: 2 bases; junction bases outside the gene matches: 6. CDR3 DNA: TGTGCCAGCAGTTCCGACAGGGCCAACTATGGCTACACCTTC. Translating gives CASSSDRANYGYTF.

A few counts support this clonotype. This rearrangement joins TRBV2 to TRBJ2-1; D possibly corresponds to TRBD1 (6 bases). The V end lost 0 bases, the J end lost 6 bases, and 9 bases lay between the germline ends. The CDR3 is 14 residues long. Germline V CDR1 and CDR2: SNHLY, FYNNEI. CDR3 DNA: TGTGCCAGCAGTGAAGCTCGGACAGCCAATGAGCAGTTCTTC. Protein: CASSEARTANEQFF.

The chain couples TRBV24-1 to TRBJ2-7; 10 nucleotides align to TRBD2. J lost 7 bases, V lost 3 bases, and 8 bases had no gene match. Per the germline V gene, CDR1 is KGHDR and CDR2 is SFDVKD. The CDR3 is 15 amino acids. The CDR3 bases are TGTGCCACCAGTGATCCTAGCGGGAGTTTCAATGAGCAGTACTTC. This gives the protein CATSDPSGSFNEQYF.

This clonotype was found many times. The V call is TRBV29-1, the J call TRBJ2-7; unclear D gene. Trimming stripped 7 bases from V and 2 bases from J, with 12 bases between. Germline V gene sequence: CDR1 SQVTM, CDR2 ANQGSEA. CDR3 length: 12 amino acids. The CDR3 coding sequence is TGCAGCGCTGGGCTAGGAGCCTACGAGCAGTACTTC. Protein product: CSAGLGAYEQYF.

The chain is built from TRBV9 and TRBJ2-7; 10 bases line up with TRBD2. The closer fit of TRBJ2-5 to the DNA end suggests the J call may be wrong. CDR3 length: 17 amino acids. Germline V gives CDR1 SGDLS, CDR2 YYNGEE. CDR3 DNA sequence: TGTGCCAGCAGCGCCCCACCGGAGCGGGGGGGCTTGGAGACCCAGTACTTC. It specifies CASSAPPERGGLETQYF.

This sequence joins TRBV6-6 and TRBJ1-5; 9 bases are shared with TRBD1. Germline V gene data show CDR1 as MNHNY and CDR2 as SVGAGI (reference sequence). The J segment lost 4 bases and the V segment lost 8 bases, leaving 12 bases of the junction unmatched. The CDR3 has 16 amino acids. This CDR3 reads CASRTSGQGKNQPQHF. The CDR3 region has the DNA TGTGCCAGCCGAACTTCGGGACAGGGCAAAAATCAGCCCCAGCATTTT.

The rearrangement uses TRBV12-3 or TRBV12-4 and TRBJ2-1, with D perhaps TRBD1 (5 bases). Trimming took 3 bases from V and 6 from J, leaving 12 bases between them. CDR3 length equals 14 residues. CDR3 nucleotide sequence: TGTGCCAGCAGTTTTAGAGGCAGGGTCAATGAGCAGTTCTTC. Translation gives CASSFRGRVNEQFF.

This clonotype was picked up many times. The chain combines TRBV9 with TRBJ2-3; tentatively, D is TRBD1 (6 bases). Per germline, CDR1 SGDLS and CDR2 YYNGEE. V lost 3 bases to trimming and J lost 6 bases, with 8 bases between them. This CDR3 contains 12 residues. The DNA for the CDR3 is TGTGCCAGCAGCGCGACAGGCGATACGCAGTATTTT. Protein: CASSATGDTQYF.

Here the CDR3 DNA reads TGTGCCAGCAGTGAACGGGACAGGATCAATCAGCCCCAGCATTTT. It encodes CASSERDRINQPQHF. The chain has TRBV2 and TRBJ1-5; 8 positions match TRBD1. The CDR3 is 15 residues long. The ends lost 2 bases at V and 3 bases at J; junction bases unmatched: 3. Germline values: CDR1 SNHLY, CDR2 FYNNEI.